This T cell receptor beta chain was obtained from a study of beta chain features in type 1 diabetes. There are a few counts of this clone. Expressed TCRB transcripts were sequenced because the entire RNA isolate underwent reverse transcription. Using immunoSEQ multiplex PCR, the repertoire was profiled, and TCRdb retains in-frame clones only, with some absent. The repertoire holds 250,000 to 350,000 clones, with 12% to 15% as singletons. One heparinised blood draw averaging roughly 100 mL was given by each donor. Trimming removed 2 bases at V and 2 bases at J, with 3 bases between. Germline loops: CDR1 GTSNPN, CDR2 SVGIG (reference sequence). The CDR3 loop spans 11 amino acids.

J is TRBJ2-5 and V is TRBV30; D ambiguous. This sequence originates from a young man in good health. The sample was central memory CD4+ T cells from blood. CDR3 coding DNA: TGTGCCTGGAGTACACAAGAGACCCAGTACTTC. As protein: CAWSTQETQYF. Drawing the rest from reference TRBV30 and TRBJ2-5, the complete variable domain is SQTIHQWPATLVQPVGSPLSLECTVEGTSNPNLYWYRQAAGRGLQLLFYSVGIGQISSEVPQNLSASRPQDRQFILSSKKLLLSDSGFYLCAWSTQETQYFGPGTRLLVL.